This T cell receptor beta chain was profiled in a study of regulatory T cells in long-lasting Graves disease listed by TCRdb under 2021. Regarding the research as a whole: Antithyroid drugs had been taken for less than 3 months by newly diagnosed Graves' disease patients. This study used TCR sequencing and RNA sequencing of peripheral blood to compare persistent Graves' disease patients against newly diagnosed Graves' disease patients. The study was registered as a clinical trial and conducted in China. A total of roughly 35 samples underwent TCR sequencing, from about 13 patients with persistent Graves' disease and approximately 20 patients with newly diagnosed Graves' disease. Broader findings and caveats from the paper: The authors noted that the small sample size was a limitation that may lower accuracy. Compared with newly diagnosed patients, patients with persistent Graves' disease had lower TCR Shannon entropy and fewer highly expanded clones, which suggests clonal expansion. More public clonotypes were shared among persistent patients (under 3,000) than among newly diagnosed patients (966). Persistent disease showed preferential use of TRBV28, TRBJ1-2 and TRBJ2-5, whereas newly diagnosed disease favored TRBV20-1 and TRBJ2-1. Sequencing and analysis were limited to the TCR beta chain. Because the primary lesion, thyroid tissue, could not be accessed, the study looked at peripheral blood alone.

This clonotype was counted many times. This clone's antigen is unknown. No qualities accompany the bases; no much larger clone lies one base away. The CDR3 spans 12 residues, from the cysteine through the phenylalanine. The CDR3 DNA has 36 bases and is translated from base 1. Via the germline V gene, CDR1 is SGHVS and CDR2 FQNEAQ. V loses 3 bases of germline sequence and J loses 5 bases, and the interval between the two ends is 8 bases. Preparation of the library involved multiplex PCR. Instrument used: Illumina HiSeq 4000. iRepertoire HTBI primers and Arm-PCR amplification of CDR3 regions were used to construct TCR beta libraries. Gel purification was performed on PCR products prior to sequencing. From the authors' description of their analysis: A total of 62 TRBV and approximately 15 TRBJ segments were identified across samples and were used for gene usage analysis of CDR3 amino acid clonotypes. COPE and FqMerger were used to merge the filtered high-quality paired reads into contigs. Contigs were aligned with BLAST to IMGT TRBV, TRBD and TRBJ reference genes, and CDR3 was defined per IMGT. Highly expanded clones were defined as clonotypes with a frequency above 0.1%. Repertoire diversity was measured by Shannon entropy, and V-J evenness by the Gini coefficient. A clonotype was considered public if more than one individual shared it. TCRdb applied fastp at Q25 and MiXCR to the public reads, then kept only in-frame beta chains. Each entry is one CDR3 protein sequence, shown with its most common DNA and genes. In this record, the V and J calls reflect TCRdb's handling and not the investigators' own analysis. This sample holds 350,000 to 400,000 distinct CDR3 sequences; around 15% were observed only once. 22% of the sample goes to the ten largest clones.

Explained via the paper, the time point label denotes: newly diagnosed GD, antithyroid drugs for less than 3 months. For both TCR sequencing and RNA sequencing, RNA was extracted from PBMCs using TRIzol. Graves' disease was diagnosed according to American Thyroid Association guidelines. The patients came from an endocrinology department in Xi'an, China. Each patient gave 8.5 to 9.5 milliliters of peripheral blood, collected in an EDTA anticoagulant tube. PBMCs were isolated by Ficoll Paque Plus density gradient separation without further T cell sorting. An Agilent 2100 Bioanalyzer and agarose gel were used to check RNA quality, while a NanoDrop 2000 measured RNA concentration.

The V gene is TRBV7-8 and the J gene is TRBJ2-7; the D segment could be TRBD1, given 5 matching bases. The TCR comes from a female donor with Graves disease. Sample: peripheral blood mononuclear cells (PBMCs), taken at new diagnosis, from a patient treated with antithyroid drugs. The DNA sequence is TGTGCCAGCAGCTTGGGGCCAAACGAGCAGTACTTC. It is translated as CASSLGPNEQYF.